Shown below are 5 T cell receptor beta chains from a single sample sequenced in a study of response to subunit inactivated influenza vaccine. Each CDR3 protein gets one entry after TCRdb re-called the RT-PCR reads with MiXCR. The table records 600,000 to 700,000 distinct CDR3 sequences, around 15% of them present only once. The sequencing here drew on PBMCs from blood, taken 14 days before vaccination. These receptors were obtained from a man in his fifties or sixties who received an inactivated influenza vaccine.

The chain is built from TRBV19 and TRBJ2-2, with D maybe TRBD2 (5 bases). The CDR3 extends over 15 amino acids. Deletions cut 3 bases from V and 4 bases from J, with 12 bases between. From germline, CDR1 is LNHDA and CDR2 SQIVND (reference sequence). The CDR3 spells CASSITGKGTGELFF. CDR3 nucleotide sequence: TGTGCCAGTAGTATCACCGGGAAGGGCACCGGGGAGCTGTTTTTT.

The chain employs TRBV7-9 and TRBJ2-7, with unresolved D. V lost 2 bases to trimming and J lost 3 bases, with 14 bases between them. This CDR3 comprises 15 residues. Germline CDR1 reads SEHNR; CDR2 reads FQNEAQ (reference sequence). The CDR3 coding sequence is TGTGCCAGCAGCTTACTACAGTCGGGTTACTACGAGCAGTACTTC. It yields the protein CASSLLQSGYYEQYF.

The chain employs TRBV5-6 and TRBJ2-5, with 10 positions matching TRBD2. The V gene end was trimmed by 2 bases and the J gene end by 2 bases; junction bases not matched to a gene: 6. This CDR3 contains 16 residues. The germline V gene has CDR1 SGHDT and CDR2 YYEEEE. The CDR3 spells CASSFLAGGQQETQYF. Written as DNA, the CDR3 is TGTGCCAGCAGCTTTTTAGCGGGGGGCCAACAAGAGACCCAGTACTTC. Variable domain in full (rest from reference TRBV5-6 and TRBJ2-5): DAGVTQSPTHLIKTRGQQVTLRCSPKSGHDTVSWYQQALGQGPQFIFQYYEEEERQRGNFPDRFSGHQFPNYSSELNVNALLLGDSALYLCASSFLAGGQQETQYFGPGTRLLVL.

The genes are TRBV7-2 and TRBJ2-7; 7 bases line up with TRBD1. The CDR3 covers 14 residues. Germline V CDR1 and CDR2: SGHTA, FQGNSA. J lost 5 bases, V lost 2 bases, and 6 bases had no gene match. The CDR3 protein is CASSLREDRDEQYF. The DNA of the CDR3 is TGTGCCAGCAGCTTAAGAGAAGACAGGGACGAGCAGTACTTC. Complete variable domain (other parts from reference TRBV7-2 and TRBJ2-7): GAGVSQSPSNKVTEKGKDVELRCDPISGHTALYWYRQSLGQGLEFLIYFQGNSAPDKSGLPSDRFSAERTGGSVSTLTIQRTQQEDSAVYLCASSLREDRDEQYFGPGTRLTVT.

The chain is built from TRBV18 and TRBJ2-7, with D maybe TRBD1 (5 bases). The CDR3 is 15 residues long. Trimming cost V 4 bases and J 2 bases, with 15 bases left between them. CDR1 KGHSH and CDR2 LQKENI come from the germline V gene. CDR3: CASSLTQGVTYEQYF. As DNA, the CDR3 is TGTGCCAGCTCACTGACCCAGGGCGTTACCTACGAGCAGTACTTC.